The entry below describes one T cell receptor (beta chain). The antigen remains unidentified. Germline V CDR1 and CDR2: SGHNT, YYREEE (reference sequence). V was cut by 3 bases and J by 4 bases, with 13 bases left in between. This CDR3 contains 14 residues. These data come from a study of cytomegalovirus exposure and HLA in healthy donors. Study outcomes and limitations: It was 164 TCR beta chains that were listed as cytomegalovirus-associated. Earlier analysis found most TCR beta V segments productive about 87% or about 30% of the time. As confirmed in vitro, three CMV-associated chains were specific for CMV antigens.

The PCR made use of 60 Vbeta and 13 Jbeta primers. Data came from immunoSEQ multiplex PCR; TCRdb stores just in-frame clones and leaves some out. Of some 120,000 clones listed, roughly 70% were seen once; the top ten hold about 1.6%. V gene TRBV5-4 combines with J gene TRBJ2-5, with D maybe TRBD1 (6 bases). This TCR derives from a woman younger than 30 in good health and CMV-seronegative. Material for sequencing was PBMCs. CDR3 bases: TGTGCCAGCAGCTCTCGGACAGAGGGAGAGACCCAGTACTTC. Protein product: CASSSRTEGETQYF.